This is a list of T cell receptor beta chains from one sample in a study of CD4 T cells in relation to SARS-CoV-2 and coronaviruses. The antigens these receptors bind are not known. Sequencing was performed with immunoSEQ multiplex PCR; in TCRdb, only in-frame clones are kept and a portion is missing. The sample lists 20,000 to 25,000 clones, approximately 70% occurring once. The sequencing input was CD4+ T cells from PBMCs, cultured in vitro. The receptors come from a human donor in good health. The CDR3 runs from the conserved cysteine through the conserved F or W. A D gene is named only where the DNA matches it firmly. Rows may omit the clone size; those that give it use once, few, many or a size class.

v_gene	j_gene	abundance	d_gene	CDR3aa	CDR3nt
TRBV6-6	TRBJ2-7	few	.	CASSPTTVAEQYF	TGTGCCAGCAGTCCCACCACCGTCGCCGAGCAGTACTTC
TRBV18	TRBJ2-7	.	.	CASSPSPGSTYEQYF	TGTGCCAGCTCACCATCGCCGGGATCTACCTACGAGCAGTACTTC
TRBV19	TRBJ1-1	.	.	CATSPRRGGDTEAFF	TGTGCCACCTCCCCTCGAAGGGGCGGCGACACTGAAGCTTTCTTT
TRBV6-5	TRBJ1-3	.	.	CASSYSGGAAGNTIYF	TGTGCCAGCAGTTACTCGGGGGGGGCCGCTGGAAACACCATATATTTT
TRBV6-1	TRBJ1-3	.	.	CASSERTASGNTIYF	TGTGCCAGCAGTGAAAGGACAGCGTCCGGAAACACCATATATTTT
TRBV7-9	TRBJ2-5	.	.	CASSFAGSAWTQYF	TGTGCCAGCAGCTTCGCTGGATCCGCATGGACCCAGTACTTC
TRBV11-1	TRBJ1-2	.	TRBD1	CASSSAAGGRGYTF	TGTGCCAGCAGCTCGGCGGCAGGGGGTCGTGGCTACACCTTC
TRBV7-9	TRBJ1-2	.	TRBD1	CASSSDRGGYGYTF	TGTGCCAGCAGCTCGGACAGGGGCGGATATGGCTACACCTTC
TRBV5-6	TRBJ2-7	.	.	CASSSVGASYEQYF	TGTGCCAGCAGCTCCGTCGGAGCCAGCTACGAGCAGTACTTC
TRBV4-1	TRBJ2-3	.	.	CASSLEGGGDGIDTQYF	TGCGCCAGCAGCCTAGAGGGAGGGGGCGACGGGATAGATACGCAGTATTTT
TRBV30	TRBJ2-7	.	.	CAVTLGPALPEQYF	TGTGCCGTGACCTTGGGGCCGGCCCTTCCCGAGCAGTACTTC
TRBV6-2/TRBV6-3	TRBJ1-2	few	.	CASSSQGTGYTF	TGTGCCAGCAGTTCCCAGGGAACCGGCTACACCTTC
TRBV5-6	TRBJ1-3	.	TRBD1	CASSLGGGQYSGNTIYF	TGTGCCAGCAGCTTGGGTGGGGGACAGTACTCTGGAAACACCATATATTTT
TRBV4-3	TRBJ2-5	once	.	CASSQGVQGWKTQYF	TGCGCCAGCAGCCAAGGGGTGCAGGGCTGGAAGACCCAGTACTTC
TRBV9	TRBJ1-2	.	.	CASSVDFYGYTF	TGTGCCAGCAGCGTGGACTTCTATGGCTACACCTTC
TRBV29-1	TRBJ2-1	once	.	CSVEGWGHYNEQFF	TGCAGCGTTGAAGGGTGGGGGCACTACAATGAGCAGTTCTTC
TRBV4-1	TRBJ2-5	once	TRBD1	CATTGLQGRETQYF	TGCGCCACCACGGGGCTACAGGGGCGGGAGACCCAGTACTTC
TRBV9	TRBJ2-3	.	TRBD2	CASSVRGGGSADTQYF	TGTGCCAGCAGCGTTCGGGGAGGCGGGAGCGCAGATACGCAGTATTTT
TRBV7-2	TRBJ2-7	few	.	CASSLYLASYEQYF	TGTGCCAGCAGCCTATATCTAGCTTCCTACGAGCAGTACTTC
TRBV5-5	TRBJ1-6	.	.	CASSLELASSPLHF	TGTGCCAGCAGCTTGGAACTGGCGAGTTCACCCCTCCACTTT
TRBV27	TRBJ1-1	.	.	CASSLFYGTEAFF	TGTGCCAGCAGTTTGTTCTACGGGACTGAAGCTTTCTTT
TRBV6-5	TRBJ2-1	.	TRBD2	CASSSPGTSGNNEQFF	TGTGCCAGCAGTTCCCCCGGGACTAGCGGGAACAATGAGCAGTTCTTC
TRBV5-1	TRBJ2-5	few	.	CASSIGQIQETQYF	TGCGCCAGCAGCATCGGACAGATTCAAGAGACCCAGTACTTC
TRBV11-2	TRBJ1-3	.	.	CASSRDLEGNTIYF	TGTGCCAGCAGCCGGGACCTTGAAGGAAACACCATATATTTT
TRBV12-3/TRBV12-4	TRBJ1-1	.	TRBD1	CASRLRGHTEAFF	TGTGCCAGCCGACTCAGGGGGCATACTGAAGCTTTCTTT
TRBV12-3/TRBV12-4	TRBJ2-7	.	TRBD2	CASSFREDEQYF	TGTGCCAGCAGCTTCCGGGAGGACGAGCAGTACTTC
TRBV28	TRBJ1-3	few	.	CASSRGPSGNTIYF	TGTGCCAGCAGCCGCGGACCCTCTGGAAACACCATATATTTT
TRBV6-5	TRBJ2-3	.	.	CASKAKGGADTQYF	TGTGCCAGCAAGGCCAAGGGCGGCGCAGATACGCAGTATTTT
TRBV5-6	TRBJ2-7	.	TRBD2	CASSPGGLASYEQYF	TGTGCCAGCAGCCCGGGGGGATTGGCCTCCTACGAGCAGTACTTC
TRBV4-1	TRBJ2-2	.	.	CASSQSRTGELFF	TGCGCCAGCAGCCAATCTAGGACCGGGGAGCTGTTTTTT
TRBV19	TRBJ2-6	.	TRBD1	CASSGLRDRVASGANVLTF	TGTGCCAGTAGTGGGCTCCGAGACAGGGTGGCCTCTGGGGCCAACGTCCTGACTTTC
TRBV12-3/TRBV12-4	TRBJ2-2	few	.	CASTFTGTGELFF	TGTGCCAGCACGTTTACAGGTACCGGGGAGCTGTTTTTT
TRBV2	TRBJ2-3	.	.	CASSPVFVPDTQYF	TGTGCCAGCTCTCCCGTCTTCGTGCCAGATACGCAGTATTTT
TRBV5-4	TRBJ2-3	.	.	CASRPTTRANTDTQYF	TGTGCCAGCCGACCAACTACTAGGGCGAACACAGATACGCAGTATTTT
TRBV11-2	TRBJ2-1	.	TRBD2	CASSASVGTSGRGEQFF	TGTGCCAGCAGCGCGAGTGTCGGGACTAGCGGGAGGGGTGAGCAGTTCTTC
TRBV21-1	TRBJ1-2	few	.	CASSKGGVHGYTF	TGTGCCAGCAGCAAAGGCGGAGTTCATGGCTACACCTTC
TRBV2	TRBJ1-2	few	.	CASSGEGYGYTF	TGTGCCAGCAGCGGCGAGGGCTATGGCTACACCTTC
TRBV23-1	TRBJ2-5	.	.	CASSPTGREQETQYF	TGCGCCAGCAGTCCGACAGGGAGGGAGCAAGAGACCCAGTACTTC
TRBV27	TRBJ1-6	.	.	CASSLRAVIARGTSPLHF	TGTGCCAGCAGTTTACGCGCCGTGATAGCCAGGGGTACTTCACCCCTCCACTTT
TRBV3-1/TRBV3-2	TRBJ2-3	once	TRBD2	CASSRISGLADTQYF	TGTGCCAGCAGCCGTATTTCGGGACTAGCAGATACGCAGTATTTT
TRBV5-5	TRBJ2-7	few	.	CASSWSPTGSYEQYF	TGTGCCAGCAGCTGGAGTCCTACAGGGAGCTACGAGCAGTACTTC